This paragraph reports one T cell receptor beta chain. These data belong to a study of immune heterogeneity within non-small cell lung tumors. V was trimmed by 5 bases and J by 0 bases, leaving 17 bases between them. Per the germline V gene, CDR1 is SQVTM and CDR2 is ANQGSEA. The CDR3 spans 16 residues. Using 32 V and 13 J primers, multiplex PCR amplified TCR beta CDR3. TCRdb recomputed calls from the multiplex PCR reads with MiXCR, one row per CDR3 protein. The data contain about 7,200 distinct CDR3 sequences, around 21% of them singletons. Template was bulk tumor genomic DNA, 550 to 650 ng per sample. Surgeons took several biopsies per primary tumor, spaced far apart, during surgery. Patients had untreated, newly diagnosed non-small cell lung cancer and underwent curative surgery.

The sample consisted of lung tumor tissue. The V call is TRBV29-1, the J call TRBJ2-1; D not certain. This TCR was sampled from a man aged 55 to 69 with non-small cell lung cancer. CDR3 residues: CSVLSLPMSSYNEQFF. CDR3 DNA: TGCAGCGTTTTATCACTGCCGATGAGCTCCTACAATGAGCAGTTCTTC.